Listed below are T cell receptor beta chains from one sample, sequenced in a study of T cell responses to AZD1222 COVID-19 vaccine. The repertoire was sequenced with immunoSEQ multiplex PCR; TCRdb's copy has only in-frame clones and lacks some. The repertoire consists of 150,000 or so clones, with roughly nine tenths occurring once and the leading ten covering 3.5% to 4%. The sample was peripheral blood, taken 28 days after the second AZD1222 dose. The origin of the receptors is an adult who received the AZD1222 COVID-19 vaccine. CDR3s include the opening cysteine and the closing phenylalanine or tryptophan. Fields, in order: V gene, clone size, CDR3 length, J gene, D gene, CDR3 protein, CDR3 DNA. D genes are given only for firm matches. Rows may omit the clone size; those that give it use once, few, many or a size class.

v_gene: TRBV7-8
abundance: NA
len: 10
j_gene: TRBJ2-5
d_gene: NA
CDR3aa: CASSRETQYF
CDR3nt: TGTGCCAGCAGCCGAGAGACCCAGTACTTC

v_gene: TRBV12-2
abundance: NA
len: 19
j_gene: TRBJ1-5
d_gene: NA
CDR3aa: CASRQDRKIARSWNQPQHF
CDR3nt: TGTGCAAGTCGCCAGGACAGGAAAATAGCAAGGAGCTGGAATCAGCCCCAGCATTTT

v_gene: TRBV7-6
abundance: NA
len: 16
j_gene: TRBJ2-7
d_gene: TRBD2
CDR3aa: CASSPGLAGNSYEQYF
CDR3nt: TGTGCCAGCAGCCCCGGACTAGCGGGCAACTCCTACGAGCAGTACTTC

v_gene: TRBV5-6
abundance: NA
len: 15
j_gene: TRBJ2-7
d_gene: NA
CDR3aa: CASSLEGVGTYEQYF
CDR3nt: TGTGCCAGCAGCTTGGAGGGTGTGGGGACCTACGAGCAGTACTTC

v_gene: TRBV5-5
abundance: NA
len: 14
j_gene: TRBJ1-1
d_gene: NA
CDR3aa: CASSLGPLNTEAFF
CDR3nt: TGTGCCAGCAGCTTGGGACCGCTGAACACTGAAGCTTTCTTT

v_gene: TRBV11-1
abundance: NA
len: 14
j_gene: TRBJ2-7
d_gene: NA
CDR3aa: CASSRTGGDYEQYF
CDR3nt: TGTGCCAGCAGCCGTACAGGAGGAGACTACGAGCAGTACTTC

v_gene: TRBV30
abundance: NA
len: 14
j_gene: TRBJ1-1
d_gene: NA
CDR3aa: CAWSLNIRNTEAFF
CDR3nt: TGTGCCTGGAGTCTCAATATTCGGAACACTGAAGCTTTCTTT

v_gene: TRBV6-5
abundance: NA
len: 15
j_gene: TRBJ1-6
d_gene: TRBD1
CDR3aa: CVSRRDREDNSPLHF
CDR3nt: TGTGTCAGCAGAAGGGACAGGGAAGATAATTCACCCCTCCACTTT

v_gene: TRBV5-1
abundance: NA
len: 15
j_gene: TRBJ2-3
d_gene: NA
CDR3aa: CASSLPGVSTDTQYF
CDR3nt: TGCGCCAGCAGCTTACCTGGCGTTAGCACAGATACGCAGTATTTT

v_gene: TRBV5-1
abundance: NA
len: 15
j_gene: TRBJ2-1
d_gene: NA
CDR3aa: CASSLLSGGRNEQFF
CDR3nt: TGCGCCAGCAGCTTGCTTAGCGGAGGGCGCAATGAGCAGTTCTTC

v_gene: TRBV5-1
abundance: NA
len: 13
j_gene: TRBJ2-5
d_gene: NA
CDR3aa: CASSLGVQETQYF
CDR3nt: TGCGCCAGCAGCTTGGGAGTCCAAGAGACCCAGTACTTC

v_gene: TRBV19
abundance: few
len: 15
j_gene: TRBJ1-2
d_gene: NA
CDR3aa: CASSINRGAAYGYTF
CDR3nt: TGTGCCAGTAGTATTAATCGGGGGGCCGCCTATGGCTACACCTTC

v_gene: TRBV20-1
abundance: NA
len: 15
j_gene: TRBJ2-2
d_gene: TRBD2
CDR3aa: CSASEGGGATGELFF
CDR3nt: TGCAGTGCTAGTGAAGGCGGGGGGGCCACCGGGGAGCTGTTTTTT

v_gene: TRBV10-3
abundance: NA
len: 15
j_gene: TRBJ2-5
d_gene: TRBD1
CDR3aa: CAISERTGLQETQYF
CDR3nt: TGTGCCATCAGTGAACGGACAGGGTTGCAAGAGACCCAGTACTTC

v_gene: TRBV7-2
abundance: NA
len: 16
j_gene: TRBJ2-3
d_gene: NA
CDR3aa: CASSFSSGRTTDTQYF
CDR3nt: TGTGCCAGCAGCTTTTCTTCGGGACGCACCACAGATACGCAGTATTTT

v_gene: TRBV5-4
abundance: NA
len: 15
j_gene: TRBJ1-6
d_gene: NA
CDR3aa: CASSPAGGTHSPLHF
CDR3nt: TGTGCCAGCAGCCCTGCGGGGGGAACGCATTCACCCCTCCACTTT

v_gene: TRBV7-3
abundance: NA
len: 15
j_gene: TRBJ1-6
d_gene: NA
CDR3aa: CASSLNSGINSPLHF
CDR3nt: TGTGCCAGCAGCTTAAATTCGGGGATTAATTCACCCCTCCACTTT

v_gene: TRBV11-1
abundance: NA
len: 14
j_gene: TRBJ2-1
d_gene: NA
CDR3aa: CASSLSGGHNEQFF
CDR3nt: TGTGCCAGCAGCTTATCCGGAGGCCACAATGAGCAGTTCTTC

v_gene: TRBV6-5
abundance: NA
len: 15
j_gene: TRBJ2-7
d_gene: TRBD1
CDR3aa: CASSSSRDRVYEQYF
CDR3nt: TGTGCCAGCAGTTCATCCCGGGACAGGGTTTACGAGCAGTACTTC

v_gene: TRBV7-8
abundance: NA
len: 14
j_gene: TRBJ1-2
d_gene: TRBD1
CDR3aa: CASSRDRGPYGYTF
CDR3nt: TGTGCCAGCAGCAGGGACAGGGGGCCCTATGGCTACACCTTC

v_gene: TRBV4-1
abundance: NA
len: 14
j_gene: TRBJ2-7
d_gene: TRBD2
CDR3aa: CASSQASGNYEQYF
CDR3nt: TGCGCCAGCAGCCAAGCTAGCGGAAACTACGAGCAGTACTTC